Following are 10 T cell receptor beta chains from one sample sequenced in a study of shared clonotypes between healthy human individuals. Assay used: immunoSEQ multiplex PCR; TCRdb lists only in-frame clones, some missing. The sample records roughly 2 million clones, roughly 94% being singletons. Sequencing input: naive CD4+ T cells sorted from blood. Subset here: CD45RA+ positively selected. These receptors all come from a man between 18 and 35 years old in good health.

V usage is TRBV2 and J usage is TRBJ2-7; D might be TRBD1 or TRBD2, each matching 5 bases. CDR1 and CDR2 from the germline V gene are SNHLY and FYNNEI. The CDR3 contains 15 residues. Deletions cut 4 bases from V and 0 bases from J, with 13 bases between. The CDR3 nucleotides are TGTGCCAGCAGTGCGGGGCAGATAAGCTCCTACGAGCAGTACTTC. It yields the protein CASSAGQISSYEQYF.

This chain connects TRBV29-1 to TRBJ2-7; D gene ambiguous. The CDR3 is 11 amino acids. Trimming removed 6 bases from V and 0 bases from J, with 6 bases in between. CDR1 SQVTM and CDR2 ANQGSEA come from the germline V gene. CDR3 residues: CSVKLSYEQYF. The CDR3 bases are TGCAGCGTCAAACTCTCCTACGAGCAGTACTTC.

To note about this clone: This specimen includes other DNA sequences encoding the same CDR3. This chain uses TRBV18 with TRBJ2-1, with 11 bases matching TRBD2. The CDR3 is made up of 16 amino acids. The junction had 5 bases not matched to a gene; V was cut back by 6 bases and J by 1 base. CDR1 is KGHSH and CDR2 is LQKENI in the germline V gene. The CDR3 bases are TGTGCCAGCTCTCCCGGGACTAGCGGATCCTACAATGAGCAGTTCTTC. Residues: CASSPGTSGSYNEQFF.

The V gene is TRBV5-1, the J gene TRBJ2-5; 11 bases agree with TRBD2. In germline, CDR1 is SGHRS, CDR2 YFSETQ. The CDR3 has 15 residues. V lost 4 bases and J lost 3; bases outside the gene matches: 5. The CDR3 is CASSPLAGGEETQYF. Written as DNA, the CDR3 is TGCGCCAGCAGCCCGTTAGCGGGGGGGGAAGAGACCCAGTACTTC.

This rearrangement joins TRBV18 to TRBJ2-7, with 8 bases fitting TRBD1. Germline CDR1 reads KGHSH; CDR2 reads LQKENI. Trimming at V came to 5 bases and at J to 1 base, leaving 4 bases not matched to a gene. The CDR3 has 14 amino acids. This CDR3 is CASSVGQVSYEQYF. Written as DNA, the CDR3 is TGTGCCAGCTCAGTGGGACAGGTGTCCTACGAGCAGTACTTC.

Note on this clone: Other DNA variants within this sample encode the same CDR3. The V gene is TRBV28, the J gene TRBJ1-3; D is unclear. Germline CDR1 reads MDHEN; CDR2 reads SYDVKM. The CDR3 loop spans 14 amino acids. Trimming shortened V by 3 bases and J by 1 base, and 7 bases separated the two germline ends. CDR3 sequence: CASSFLGSGNTIYF. CDR3 in DNA: TGTGCCAGCAGTTTTTTGGGTTCTGGAAACACCATATATTTT.

J is TRBJ2-7 and V is TRBV6-6; a possible D gene is TRBD2 (5 bases). The CDR3 extends over 14 amino acids. Germline CDR1 is MNHNY and CDR2 is SVGAGI (reference sequence). V was cut by 5 bases and J by 4 bases, with 15 bases left in between. CDR3 residues: CASSRAGGWYEQYF. In DNA, the CDR3 is TGTGCCAGCAGTCGGGCCGGCGGGTGGTACGAGCAGTACTTC.

Note on this clone: The conserved closing phenylalanine or tryptophan is absent in this CDR3, likely reflecting a read error. The limits of the CDR3 on the DNA are not certain, so only TCRdb's listed CDR3 is given. The chain combines TRBV6-1 with TRBJ2-7; no DNA check was done on the table's D call, TRBD1. Germline CDR1 is MNHNS and CDR2 is SASEGT. A total of 11 residues make up the CDR3, ends included. This CDR3 reads CASSEAWTGGS.

V usage is TRBV6-5 and J usage is TRBJ2-1; 9 nucleotides align to TRBD2. Germline V gives CDR1 MNHEY, CDR2 SVGAGI. The CDR3 extends over 15 amino acids. Trimming at V came to 2 bases and at J to 5 bases, leaving 4 bases not matched to a gene. CDR3 sequence: CASSYQGLADNEQFF. CDR3 nucleotides: TGTGCCAGCAGTTACCAGGGACTAGCAGACAATGAGCAGTTCTTC.

The chain employs TRBV30 and TRBJ2-3, with 10 bases lining up with TRBD2. The V gene end was trimmed by 0 bases and the J gene end by 2 bases; junction bases not matched to a gene: 2. Germline CDR1 GTSNPN, CDR2 SVGIG (reference sequence). The CDR3 runs to 15 residues. CDR3 sequence reads: CAWSVLAGLTDTQYF. The CDR3 DNA reads TGTGCCTGGAGTGTACTAGCGGGGCTCACAGATACGCAGTATTTT.